This T cell receptor beta chain was captured in a study of T cell responses to AZD1222 COVID-19 vaccine. The CDR3 has 18 amino acids. V shed 2 bases, J shed 7 bases, and the junction held 14 bases outside the gene matches. CDR1 is MGHRA and CDR2 is YSYEKL in the germline V gene. The repertoire was sequenced with immunoSEQ multiplex PCR; TCRdb's copy has only in-frame clones and lacks some. This table holds some 150,000 clones, approximately 78% found once. As to this clone: Its antigen is unknown.

Study observations and caveats: With two AZD1222 doses given, Spike-specific TCR breadth and depth both rose. White British ancestry dominated among donors, who included more females, and clonal diversity was possibly underestimated. Close to half of all spike-specific TCRs reportedly target regions of the variants that are unmutated. Only a handful of AZD1222 recipients, more than 5 in all, had baseline seropositivity.

The sample in question was peripheral blood, obtained on day 0 of MenACWY control vaccination. The source is an adult in good health. The chain links TRBV4-1 to TRBJ2-4; 10 bases map to TRBD1. The CDR3 coding sequence is TGCGCCAGCAGCCAAACCACCTCGCGACAGGGGGCGCAGAACATTCAGTACTTC. It specifies CASSQTTSRQGAQNIQYF.